This is a list of T cell receptor beta chains from one sample in a study of T cells in Graves' hyperthyroidism and ophthalmopathy. One entry per CDR3 protein results from TCRdb running MiXCR on the multiplex PCR reads. The sample includes some 370,000 distinct CDR3 sequences, around 15% of them seen just once. Sequenced: blood. The receptor set was obtained from a man aged 45-60 years with Graves' ophthalmopathy. CDR3s include the opening cysteine and the closing phenylalanine or tryptophan. D genes are given only for firm matches. The listing skips clone size in some rows; elsewhere it reads once, few, many or a size class.

>TRBJ2-5|-|many|TRBV7-9
CASSLRSGRETQYF
TGTGCCAGCAGCTTACGGTCAGGGAGAGAGACCCAGTACTTC
>TRBJ2-1|TRBD2|few|TRBV28
CASSSIGGRTYNEQFF
TGTGCCAGCAGTTCAATAGGCGGGAGGACGTACAATGAGCAGTTCTTC
>TRBJ2-3|TRBD2|many|TRBV3-1
CASSQVAGSVTDTQYF
TGTGCCAGCAGCCAAGTAGCGGGAAGTGTCACAGATACGCAGTATTTT
>TRBJ2-7|TRBD2|many|TRBV7-9
CASSRGLAGDRTYEQYF
TGTGCCAGCAGCCGGGGACTAGCGGGAGATCGGACCTACGAGCAGTACTTC
>TRBJ2-3|-|many|TRBV3-1
CASSLEPDTQYF
TGTGCCAGCAGCCTAGAGCCAGATACGCAGTATTTT
>TRBJ1-1|-|many|TRBV2
CASSRVMNTEAFF
TGTGCCAGCAGCAGGGTTATGAACACTGAAGCTTTCTTT
>TRBJ1-1|TRBD1|few|TRBV29-1
CSVAPQGAYTEAFF
TGCAGCGTTGCCCCTCAGGGGGCTTACACTGAAGCTTTCTTT
>TRBJ1-6|-|many|TRBV18
CASSERGDSPLHF
TGTGCCAGCTCCGAAAGGGGGGATTCACCCCTCCACTTT
>TRBJ2-1|-|many|TRBV2
CATAAVVLANEQFF
TGTGCCACCGCCGCTGTGGTCCTCGCCAATGAGCAGTTCTTC
>TRBJ1-5|TRBD1|many|TRBV2
CASSRSRDRDQPQHF
TGTGCCAGCAGTCGTAGCCGGGACAGAGATCAGCCCCAGCATTTT
>TRBJ2-7|-|many|TRBV20-1
CSARDLMTGGDFDEQYF
TGCAGTGCTAGAGACCTAATGACAGGAGGGGATTTCGACGAGCAGTACTTC
>TRBJ2-7|-|-|TRBV27
CASRGQGKDEQYF
TGTGCCAGCAGAGGGCAGGGCAAAGACGAGCAGTACTTC
>TRBJ1-1|-|-|TRBV3-1
CASSQIGGWNTEAFF
TGTGCCAGCAGCCAAATAGGGGGTTGGAACACTGAAGCTTTCTTT
>TRBJ2-7|TRBD2|many|TRBV30
CASTGLSYEQYF
TGTGCCTCAACGGGACTAAGTTACGAGCAGTACTTC
>TRBJ2-1|TRBD2|-|TRBV9
CASSNEAGWGREQFF
TGTGCCAGCAGCAATGAAGCGGGGTGGGGGAGGGAGCAGTTCTTC
>TRBJ2-1|TRBD2|many|TRBV20-1
CSALASPSSGTSYLRNEQFF
TGCAGTGCCCTCGCCTCGCCGTCTAGCGGGACTTCCTACTTAAGGAATGAGCAGTTCTTC
>TRBJ1-6|TRBD1|few|TRBV6-4
CASSDSTGGSPLHF
TGTGCCAGCAGTGACTCGACAGGGGGTTCACCCCTCCACTTT
>TRBJ2-7|-|many|TRBV18
CASSLRKGPYEQYF
TGTGCCAGCTCCCTACGAAAGGGGCCCTACGAGCAGTACTTC
>TRBJ2-1|-|-|TRBV6-2/TRBV6-3
CASSYSAEQFF
TGTGCCAGCAGTTACTCGGCCGAGCAGTTCTTC
>TRBJ2-7|TRBD1|-|TRBV29-1
CSAKDRAYEQYF
TGCAGCGCAAAGGACAGGGCCTACGAGCAGTACTTC
>TRBJ2-7|-|few|TRBV9
CASSGHKGRLYEQYF
TGTGCCAGCAGCGGTCACAAGGGCAGGCTATACGAGCAGTACTTC
>TRBJ2-3|-|-|TRBV4-1
CASSQGKLFPGADTQYF
TGCGCCAGCAGCCAAGGAAAACTATTCCCTGGGGCAGATACGCAGTATTTT
>TRBJ2-3|-|once|TRBV7-9
CASSLAYPYTDTQYF
TGTGCCAGCAGCTTAGCCTATCCGTACACAGATACGCAGTATTTT